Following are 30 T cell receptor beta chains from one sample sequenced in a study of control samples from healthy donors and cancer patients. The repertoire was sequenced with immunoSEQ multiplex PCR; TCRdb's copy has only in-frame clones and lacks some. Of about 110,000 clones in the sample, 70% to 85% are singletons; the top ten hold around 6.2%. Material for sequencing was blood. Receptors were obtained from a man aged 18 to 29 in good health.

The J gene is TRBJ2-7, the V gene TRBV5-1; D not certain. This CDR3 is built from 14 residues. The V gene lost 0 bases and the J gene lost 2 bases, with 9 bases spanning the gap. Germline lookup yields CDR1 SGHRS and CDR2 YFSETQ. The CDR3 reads CASSLVGGPYEQYF. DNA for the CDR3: TGCGCCAGCAGCTTGGTGGGCGGACCCTACGAGCAGTACTTC.

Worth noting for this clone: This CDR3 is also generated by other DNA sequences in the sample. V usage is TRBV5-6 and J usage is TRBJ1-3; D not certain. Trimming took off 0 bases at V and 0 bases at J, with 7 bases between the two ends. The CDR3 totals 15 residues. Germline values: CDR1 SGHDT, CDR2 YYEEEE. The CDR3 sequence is CASSLDAYSGNTIYF. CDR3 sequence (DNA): TGTGCCAGCAGCTTGGACGCCTACTCTGGAAACACCATATATTTT.

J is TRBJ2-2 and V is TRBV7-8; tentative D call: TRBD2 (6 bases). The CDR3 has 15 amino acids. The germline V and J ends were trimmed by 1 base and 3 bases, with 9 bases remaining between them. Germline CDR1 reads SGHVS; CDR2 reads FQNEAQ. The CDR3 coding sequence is TGTGCCAGCAGCTTAGGGCCGGGAGACACCGGGGAGCTGTTTTTT. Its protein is CASSLGPGDTGELFF.

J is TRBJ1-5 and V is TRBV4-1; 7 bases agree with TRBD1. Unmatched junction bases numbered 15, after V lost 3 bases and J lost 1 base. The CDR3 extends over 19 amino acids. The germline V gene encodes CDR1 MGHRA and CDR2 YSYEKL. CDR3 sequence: CASSQSVGGGAASNQPQHF. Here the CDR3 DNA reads TGCGCCAGCAGCCAGAGTGTGGGAGGGGGCGCAGCCAGCAATCAGCCCCAGCATTTT.

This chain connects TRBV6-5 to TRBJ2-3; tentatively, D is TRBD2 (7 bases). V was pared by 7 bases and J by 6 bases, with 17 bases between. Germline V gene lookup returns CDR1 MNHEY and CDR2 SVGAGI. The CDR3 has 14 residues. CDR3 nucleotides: TGTGCCAGCACCAAAGGGGGGGTTTCGGATACGCAGTATTTT. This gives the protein CASTKGGVSDTQYF.

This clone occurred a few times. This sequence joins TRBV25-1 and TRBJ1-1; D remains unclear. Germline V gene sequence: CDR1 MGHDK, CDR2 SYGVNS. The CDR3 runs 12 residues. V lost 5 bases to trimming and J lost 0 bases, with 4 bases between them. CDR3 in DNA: TGTGCCAGCAGTCAATTGAACACTGAAGCTTTCTTT. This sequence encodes CASSQLNTEAFF.

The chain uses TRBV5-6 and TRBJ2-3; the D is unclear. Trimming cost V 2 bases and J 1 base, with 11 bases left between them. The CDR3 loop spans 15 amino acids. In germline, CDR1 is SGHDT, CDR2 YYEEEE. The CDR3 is CASSLRLLGTDTQYF. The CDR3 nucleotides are TGTGCCAGCAGCTTACGTCTGCTTGGCACAGATACGCAGTATTTT.

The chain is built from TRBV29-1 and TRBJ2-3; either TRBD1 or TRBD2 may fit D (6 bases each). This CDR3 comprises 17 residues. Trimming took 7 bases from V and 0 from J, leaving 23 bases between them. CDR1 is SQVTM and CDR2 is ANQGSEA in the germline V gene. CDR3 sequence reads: CSGKGVIVGGSTDTQYF. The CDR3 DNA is TGCAGCGGAAAAGGGGTAATAGTCGGGGGCAGCACAGATACGCAGTATTTT.

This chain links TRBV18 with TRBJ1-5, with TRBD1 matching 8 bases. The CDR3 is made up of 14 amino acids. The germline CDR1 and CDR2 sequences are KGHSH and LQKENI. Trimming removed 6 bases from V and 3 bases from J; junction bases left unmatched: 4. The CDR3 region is CASSGTGYNQPQHF. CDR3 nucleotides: TGTGCCAGCTCTGGGACAGGTTACAATCAGCCCCAGCATTTT.

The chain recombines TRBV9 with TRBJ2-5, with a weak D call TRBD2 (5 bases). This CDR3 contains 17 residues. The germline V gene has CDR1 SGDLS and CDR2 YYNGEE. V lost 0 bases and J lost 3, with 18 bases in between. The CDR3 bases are TGTGCCAGCAGCGTAGCTACGGGCGGAGGAGCCGAAGAGACCCAGTACTTC. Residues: CASSVATGGGAEETQYF.

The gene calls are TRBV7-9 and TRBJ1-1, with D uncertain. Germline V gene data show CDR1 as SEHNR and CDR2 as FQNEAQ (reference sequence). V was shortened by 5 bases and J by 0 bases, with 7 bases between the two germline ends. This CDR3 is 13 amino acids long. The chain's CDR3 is CASSPTVNTEAFF. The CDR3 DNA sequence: TGTGCCAGCAGCCCCACAGTGAACACTGAAGCTTTCTTT.

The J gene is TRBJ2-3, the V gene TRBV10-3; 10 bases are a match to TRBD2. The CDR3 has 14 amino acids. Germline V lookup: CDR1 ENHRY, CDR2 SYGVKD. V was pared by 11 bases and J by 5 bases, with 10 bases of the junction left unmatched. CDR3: CASGGTSAGDTQYF. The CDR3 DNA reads TGTGCCTCGGGGGGGACTAGCGCAGGAGATACGCAGTATTTT.

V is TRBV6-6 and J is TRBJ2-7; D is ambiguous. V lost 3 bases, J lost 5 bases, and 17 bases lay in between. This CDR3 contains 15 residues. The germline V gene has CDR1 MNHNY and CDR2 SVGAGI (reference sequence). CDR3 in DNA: TGTGCCAGCAGTTATCACCAAAATCTCCCCGACGAGCAGTACGTC. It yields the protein CASSYHQNLPDEQYV.

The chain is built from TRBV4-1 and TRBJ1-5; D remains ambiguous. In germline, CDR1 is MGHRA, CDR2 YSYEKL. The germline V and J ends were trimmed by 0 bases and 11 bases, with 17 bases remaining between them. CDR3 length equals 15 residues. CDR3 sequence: CASSQDRGEYQTQHF. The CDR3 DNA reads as TGCGCCAGCAGCCAAGATCGCGGCGAGTATCAAACCCAGCATTTT.

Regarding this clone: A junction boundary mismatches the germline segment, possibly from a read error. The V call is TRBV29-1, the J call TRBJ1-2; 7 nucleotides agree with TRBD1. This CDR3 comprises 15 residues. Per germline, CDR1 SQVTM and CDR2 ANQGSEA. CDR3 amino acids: CSAETRTRGHYGYTF. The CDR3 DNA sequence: TGCAGCGCTGAAACTCGGACAAGGGGGCACTATGGCTACACCTTC.

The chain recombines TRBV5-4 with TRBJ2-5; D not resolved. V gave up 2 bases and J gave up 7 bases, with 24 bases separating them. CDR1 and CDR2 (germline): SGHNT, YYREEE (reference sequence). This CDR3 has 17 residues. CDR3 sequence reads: CASSFEPWKDRTWTQYF. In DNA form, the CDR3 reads TGTGCCAGCAGCTTCGAGCCTTGGAAGGACCGAACTTGGACCCAGTACTTC.

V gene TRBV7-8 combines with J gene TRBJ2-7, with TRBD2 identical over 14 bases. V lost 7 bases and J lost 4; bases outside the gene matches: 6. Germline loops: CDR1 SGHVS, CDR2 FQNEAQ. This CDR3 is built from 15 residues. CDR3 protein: CASTLGTSGGYEQYF. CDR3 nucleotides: TGTGCCAGCACCCTCGGGACTAGCGGGGGTTACGAGCAGTACTTC. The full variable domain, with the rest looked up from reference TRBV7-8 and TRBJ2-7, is GAGVSQSPRYKVAKRGQDVALRCDPISGHVSLFWYQQALGQGPEFLTYFQNEAQLDKSGLPSDRFFAERPEGSVSTLKIQRTQQEDSAVYLCASTLGTSGGYEQYFGPGTRLTVT.

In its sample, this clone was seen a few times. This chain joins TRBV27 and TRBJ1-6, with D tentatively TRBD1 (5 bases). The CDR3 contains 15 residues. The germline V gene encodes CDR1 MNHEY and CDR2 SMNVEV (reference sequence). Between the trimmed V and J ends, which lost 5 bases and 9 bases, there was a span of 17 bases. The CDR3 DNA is TGTGCCAGCAGTGATCGACGGGGACGCAGTTCACCCCTCCACTTT. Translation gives CASSDRRGRSSPLHF.

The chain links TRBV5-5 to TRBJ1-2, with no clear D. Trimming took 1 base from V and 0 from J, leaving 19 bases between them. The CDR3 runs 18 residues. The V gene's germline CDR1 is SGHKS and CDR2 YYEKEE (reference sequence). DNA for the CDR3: TGTGCCAGCAGCTTGCACCGGGCGCACTTAATGACTAACTATGGCTACACCTTC. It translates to CASSLHRAHLMTNYGYTF. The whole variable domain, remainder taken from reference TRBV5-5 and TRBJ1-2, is DAGVTQSPTHLIKTRGQQVTLRCSPISGHKSVSWYQQVLGQGPQFIFQYYEKEERGRGNFPDRFSARQFPNYSSELNVNALLLGDSALYLCASSLHRAHLMTNYGYTFGSGTRLTVV.

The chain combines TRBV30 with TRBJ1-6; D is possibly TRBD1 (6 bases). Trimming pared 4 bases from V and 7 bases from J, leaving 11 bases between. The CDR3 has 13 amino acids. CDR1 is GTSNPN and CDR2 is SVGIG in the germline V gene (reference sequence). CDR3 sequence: CAWNRDTNSPLHF. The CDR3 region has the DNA TGTGCCTGGAACCGGGACACCAATTCACCCCTCCACTTT.

The DNA for the CDR3 is TGTGCCAGCTCCGACAGGGACGGGGAAAAACTGTTTTTT. Protein sequence: CASSDRDGEKLFF. J is TRBJ1-4 and V is TRBV18, with TRBD1 matching over 7 bases. This CDR3 has 13 amino acids. Germline CDR1 reads KGHSH; CDR2 reads LQKENI. With V trimmed by 6 bases and J by 8 bases, 6 bases remained unmatched.

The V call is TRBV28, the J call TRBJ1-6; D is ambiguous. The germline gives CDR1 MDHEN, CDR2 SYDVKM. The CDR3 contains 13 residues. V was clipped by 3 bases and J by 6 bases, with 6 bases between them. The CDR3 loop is CASSLGINSPLHF. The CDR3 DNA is TGTGCCAGCAGTTTGGGAATTAATTCACCCCTCCACTTT.

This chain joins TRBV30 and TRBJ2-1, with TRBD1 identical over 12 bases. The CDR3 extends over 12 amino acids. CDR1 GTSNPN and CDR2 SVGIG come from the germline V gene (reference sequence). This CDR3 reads CGGDRGRTEQFF. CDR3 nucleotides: TGTGGAGGGGACAGGGGGCGAACTGAGCAGTTCTTC.

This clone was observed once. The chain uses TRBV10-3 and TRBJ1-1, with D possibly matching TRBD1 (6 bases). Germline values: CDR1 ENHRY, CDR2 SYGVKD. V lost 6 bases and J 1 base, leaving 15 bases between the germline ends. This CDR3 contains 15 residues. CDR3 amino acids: CAIRDPGHTNTEAFF. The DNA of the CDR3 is TGTGCCATCAGAGACCCGGGACATACGAACACTGAAGCTTTCTTT.

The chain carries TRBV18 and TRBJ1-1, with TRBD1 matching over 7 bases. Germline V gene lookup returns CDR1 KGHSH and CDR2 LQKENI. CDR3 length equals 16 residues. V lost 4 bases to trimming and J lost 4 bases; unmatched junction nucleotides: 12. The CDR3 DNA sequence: TGTGCCAGCTCACGGAGAGAGACAGGGAGGAGCACTGAAGCTTTCTTT. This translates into CASSRRETGRSTEAFF.

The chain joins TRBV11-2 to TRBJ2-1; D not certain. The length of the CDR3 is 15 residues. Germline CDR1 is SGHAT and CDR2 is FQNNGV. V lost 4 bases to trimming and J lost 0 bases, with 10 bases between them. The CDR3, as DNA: TGTGCCAGCAGCTCATACTTATCCTCCTACAATGAGCAGTTCTTC. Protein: CASSSYLSSYNEQFF. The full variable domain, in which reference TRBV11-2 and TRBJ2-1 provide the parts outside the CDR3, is EAGVAQSPRYKIIEKRQSVAFWCNPISGHATLYWYQQILGQGPKLLIQFQNNGVVDDSQLPKDRFSAERLKGVDSTLKIQPAKLEDSAVYLCASSSYLSSYNEQFFGPGTRLTVL.

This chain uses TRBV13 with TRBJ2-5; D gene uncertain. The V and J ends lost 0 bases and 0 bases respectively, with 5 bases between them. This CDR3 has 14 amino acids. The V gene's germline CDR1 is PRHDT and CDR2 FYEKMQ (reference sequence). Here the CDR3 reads CASSLGGDQETQYF. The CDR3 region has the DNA TGTGCCAGCAGCTTAGGTGGAGACCAAGAGACCCAGTACTTC.

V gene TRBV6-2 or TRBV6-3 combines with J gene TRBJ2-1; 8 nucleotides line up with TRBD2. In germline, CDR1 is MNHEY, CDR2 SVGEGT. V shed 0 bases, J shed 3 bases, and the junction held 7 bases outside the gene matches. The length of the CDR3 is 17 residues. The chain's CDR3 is CASSYSKHSGDYNEQFF. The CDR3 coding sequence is TGTGCCAGCAGTTACTCGAAGCATAGCGGGGACTACAATGAGCAGTTCTTC.

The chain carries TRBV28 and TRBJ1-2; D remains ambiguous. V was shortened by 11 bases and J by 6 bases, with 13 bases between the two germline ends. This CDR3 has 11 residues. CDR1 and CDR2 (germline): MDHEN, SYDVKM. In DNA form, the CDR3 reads TGTGCCCTTCTATTGGAGGATGGCTACACCTTC. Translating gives CALLLEDGYTF.

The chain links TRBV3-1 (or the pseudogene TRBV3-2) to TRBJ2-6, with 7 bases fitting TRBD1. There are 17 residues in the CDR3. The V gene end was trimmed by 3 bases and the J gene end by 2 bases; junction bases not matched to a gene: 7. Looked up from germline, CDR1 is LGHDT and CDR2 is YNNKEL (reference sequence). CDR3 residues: CASSQTVGGAGANVLTF. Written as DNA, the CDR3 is TGTGCCAGCAGCCAGACGGTAGGGGGCGCTGGGGCCAACGTCCTGACTTTC.